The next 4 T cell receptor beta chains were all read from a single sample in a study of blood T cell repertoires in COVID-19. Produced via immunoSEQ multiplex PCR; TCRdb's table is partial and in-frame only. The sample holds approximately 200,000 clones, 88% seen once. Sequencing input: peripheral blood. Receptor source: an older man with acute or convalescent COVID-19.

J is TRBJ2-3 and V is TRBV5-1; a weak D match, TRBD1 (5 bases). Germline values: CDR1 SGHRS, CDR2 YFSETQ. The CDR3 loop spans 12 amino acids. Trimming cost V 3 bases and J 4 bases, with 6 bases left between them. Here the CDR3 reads CASSSRADTQYF. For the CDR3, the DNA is TGCGCCAGCAGCTCCAGGGCAGATACGCAGTATTTT.

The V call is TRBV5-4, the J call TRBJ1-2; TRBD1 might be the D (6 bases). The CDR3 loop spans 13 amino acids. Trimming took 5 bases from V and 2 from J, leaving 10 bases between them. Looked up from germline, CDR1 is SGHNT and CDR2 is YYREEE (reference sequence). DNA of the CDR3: TGTGCCAGCAGACAGGGTAACAACTATGGCTACACCTTC. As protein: CASRQGNNYGYTF.

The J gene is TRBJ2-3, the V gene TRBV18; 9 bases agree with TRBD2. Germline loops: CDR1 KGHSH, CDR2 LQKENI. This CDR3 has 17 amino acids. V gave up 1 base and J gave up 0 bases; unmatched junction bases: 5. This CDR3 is CASSPLLLAGSTDTQYF. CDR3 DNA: TGTGCCAGCTCACCACTGCTGCTAGCGGGAAGCACAGATACGCAGTATTTT.

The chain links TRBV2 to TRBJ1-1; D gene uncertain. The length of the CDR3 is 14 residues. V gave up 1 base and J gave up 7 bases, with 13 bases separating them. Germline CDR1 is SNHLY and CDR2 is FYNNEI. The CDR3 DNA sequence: TGTGCCAGCAGTGAAGGGGCTACACTGGGTGAAGCTTTCTTT. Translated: CASSEGATLGEAFF.